Below are 11 T cell receptor beta chains sequenced from a single sample in a study of cytomegalovirus exposure and HLA in healthy donors. The repertoire was sequenced with immunoSEQ multiplex PCR; TCRdb's copy has only in-frame clones and lacks some. This table has 260,000 or so clones, around 89% appearing once. The sample comprised PBMCs. The receptors were sampled from a woman aged 18-29 years in good health and CMV-seronegative.

The chain combines TRBV27 with TRBJ2-1; D remains unclear. The CDR3 extends over 14 amino acids. V dropped 6 bases and J dropped 4 bases, with 13 bases sitting between them. Looked up from germline, CDR1 is MNHEY and CDR2 is SMNVEV (reference sequence). The CDR3 loop reads CASSFSSRYNEQFF. Written as DNA, the CDR3 is TGTGCCAGCAGCTTTTCTTCTCGGTACAATGAGCAGTTCTTC.

In this sample, this clone turned up once. The chain combines TRBV9 with TRBJ1-2; tentatively, D is TRBD1 (6 bases). This CDR3 is built from 13 residues. The germline V and J ends were trimmed by 2 bases and 2 bases, with 7 bases remaining between them. Germline CDR1 reads SGDLS; CDR2 reads YYNGEE. CDR3 in amino acids: CASSVDRNYGYTF. In DNA form, the CDR3 reads TGTGCCAGCAGCGTGGACAGAAACTATGGCTACACCTTC.

V gene TRBV7-2 combines with J gene TRBJ2-4; D might be TRBD2 (6 bases). Germline CDR1 and CDR2: SGHTA and FQGNSA. Trimming shortened V by 3 bases and J by 8 bases, and 17 bases separated the two germline ends. The CDR3 sequence is 15 residues long. The CDR3: CASSFISGSGDIQYF. CDR3 DNA: TGTGCCAGCAGCTTTATTTCCGGGAGTGGGGACATTCAGTACTTC.

The gene calls are TRBV7-6 and TRBJ2-1; D possibly corresponds to TRBD1 (5 bases). The V gene lost 1 base and the J gene lost 4 bases, with 5 bases spanning the gap. The CDR3 length is 13 residues. In germline, CDR1 is SGHVS, CDR2 FNYEAQ. The CDR3 nucleotides read TGTGCCAGCAGCTTAGGACAGTACAATGAGCAGTTCTTC. Protein product: CASSLGQYNEQFF.

CDR3: CASQPRQNDNEQFF. The CDR3, as DNA: TGTGCCAGCCAACCTCGACAGAACGACAATGAGCAGTTCTTC. The chain has TRBV6-1 and TRBJ2-1, with a weak D call TRBD1 (5 bases). The CDR3 totals 14 residues. V dropped 8 bases and J dropped 5 bases, with 16 bases sitting between them. Germline V CDR1 and CDR2: MNHNS, SASEGT.

The chain joins TRBV30 to TRBJ1-1; maybe TRBD1 (5 bases). The CDR3 covers 13 residues. The V gene's germline CDR1 is GTSNPN and CDR2 SVGIG (reference sequence). V was cut by 0 bases and J by 3 bases, with 8 bases left in between. CDR3 nucleotide sequence: TGTGCCTGGAGTGTAGGGACTTACACTGAAGCTTTCTTT. It encodes CAWSVGTYTEAFF.

The chain links TRBV6-4 to TRBJ1-2; D remains unclear. Germline V lookup: CDR1 MRHNA, CDR2 SNTAGT. The ends were cut back, 5 bases at V and 10 bases at J, with 11 bases in the middle. This CDR3 contains 11 residues. CDR3 sequence (DNA): TGTGCCAGCAGTCGGGGAACCTACTACACCTTC. It yields the protein CASSRGTYYTF.

In regard to this clone: Other nucleotide sequences in the sample specify the same CDR3. The rearrangement joins TRBV2 to TRBJ2-5; 9 bases match TRBD1. Per the germline V gene, CDR1 is SNHLY and CDR2 is FYNNEI. Unmatched junction bases numbered 7, after V lost 6 bases and J lost 5 bases. The CDR3 is 14 amino acids. The CDR3 sequence: CASSLQGAGETQYF. The CDR3 DNA follows: TGTGCCAGCAGCCTACAGGGGGCCGGGGAGACCCAGTACTTC.

This chain uses TRBV29-1 with TRBJ2-5; D is unresolved. Trimming took 0 bases from V and 5 from J, leaving 19 bases between them. The CDR3 consists of 16 residues. Per germline, CDR1 SQVTM and CDR2 ANQGSEA. The CDR3 nucleotides read TGCAGCGTTGAAGATGGCCCAGGATCCTTTCACGAGACCCAGTACTTC. Amino acid sequence: CSVEDGPGSFHETQYF.

This sequence joins TRBV21-1 and TRBJ1-4. TRBV21-1 represents a pseudogene. The CDR3 is made up of 13 amino acids. CDR3 in DNA: TGTGCCAGCAGCTATGACGGGAATGAAAAACTGTTTTTT. It translates to CASSYDGNEKLFF.

DNA of the CDR3: TGTGCCAGCGGGAGGACAGGGGATCAAGAGACCCAGTACTTC. Its translation: CASGRTGDQETQYF. This rearrangement joins TRBV5-6 to TRBJ2-5; TRBD1 matches at 9 bases. Germline values: CDR1 SGHDT, CDR2 YYEEEE. The CDR3 length is 14 residues. With V trimmed by 7 bases and J by 2 bases, 6 bases remained unmatched. The full variable domain, rest sourced from reference TRBV5-6 and TRBJ2-5, is DAGVTQSPTHLIKTRGQQVTLRCSPKSGHDTVSWYQQALGQGPQFIFQYYEEEERQRGNFPDRFSGHQFPNYSSELNVNALLLGDSALYLCASGRTGDQETQYFGPGTRLLVL.